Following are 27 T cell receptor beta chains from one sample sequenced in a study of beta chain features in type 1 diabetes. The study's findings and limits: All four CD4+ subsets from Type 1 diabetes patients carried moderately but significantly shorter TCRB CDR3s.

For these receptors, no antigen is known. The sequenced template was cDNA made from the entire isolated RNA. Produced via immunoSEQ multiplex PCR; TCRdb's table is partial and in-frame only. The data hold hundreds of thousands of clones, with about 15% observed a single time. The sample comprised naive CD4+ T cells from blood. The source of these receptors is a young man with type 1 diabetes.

This CDR3 reads CASSQISGEQYF. The CDR3 nucleotides read TGCGCCAGCAGCCAAATCAGCGGGGAGCAGTACTTC. V usage is TRBV4-1 and J usage is TRBJ2-7, with D tentatively TRBD2 (6 bases). CDR3 length: 12 residues. Germline CDR1 is MGHRA and CDR2 is YSYEKL. V lost 2 bases and J lost 7, with 9 bases in between.

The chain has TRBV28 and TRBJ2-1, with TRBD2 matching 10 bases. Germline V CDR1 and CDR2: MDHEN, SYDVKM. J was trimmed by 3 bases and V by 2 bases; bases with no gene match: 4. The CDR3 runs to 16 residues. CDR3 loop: CASSLISGGLYNEQFF. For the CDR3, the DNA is TGTGCCAGCAGTTTAATTAGCGGGGGGCTCTACAATGAGCAGTTCTTC.

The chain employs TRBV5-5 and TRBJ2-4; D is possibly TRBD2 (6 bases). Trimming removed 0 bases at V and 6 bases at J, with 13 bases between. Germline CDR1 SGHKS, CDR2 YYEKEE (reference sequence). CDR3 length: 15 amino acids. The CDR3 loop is CASSLGPQGGNIQYF. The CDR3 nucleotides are TGTGCCAGCAGCTTGGGACCCCAGGGAGGAAACATTCAGTACTTC. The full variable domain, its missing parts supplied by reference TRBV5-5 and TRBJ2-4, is DAGVTQSPTHLIKTRGQQVTLRCSPISGHKSVSWYQQVLGQGPQFIFQYYEKEERGRGNFPDRFSARQFPNYSSELNVNALLLGDSALYLCASSLGPQGGNIQYFGAGTRLSVL.

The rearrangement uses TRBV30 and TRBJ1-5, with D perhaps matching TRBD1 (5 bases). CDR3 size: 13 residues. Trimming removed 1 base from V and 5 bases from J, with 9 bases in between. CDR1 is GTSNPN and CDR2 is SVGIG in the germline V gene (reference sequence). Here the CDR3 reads CAWSASRDQPQHF. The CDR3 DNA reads TGTGCCTGGAGTGCTTCCAGGGATCAGCCCCAGCATTTT.

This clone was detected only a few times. For the CDR3, the DNA is TGTGCCAGCAGCCAAGAGACTAGCGGGGGGACCTACAATGAGCAGTTCTTC. Translation gives CASSQETSGGTYNEQFF. V and J are TRBV4-2 and TRBJ2-1; 13 bases are shared with TRBD2. CDR3 length equals 17 residues. V was pared by 0 bases and J by 2 bases, with 1 base of the junction left unmatched. Germline values: CDR1 LGHNA, CDR2 YNFKEQ.

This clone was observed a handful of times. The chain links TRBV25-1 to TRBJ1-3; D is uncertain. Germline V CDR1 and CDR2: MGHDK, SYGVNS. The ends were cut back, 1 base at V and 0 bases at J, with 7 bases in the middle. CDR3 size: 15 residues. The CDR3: CASSEFWSSGNTIYF. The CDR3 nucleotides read TGTGCCAGCAGTGAATTTTGGAGCTCTGGAAACACCATATATTTT.

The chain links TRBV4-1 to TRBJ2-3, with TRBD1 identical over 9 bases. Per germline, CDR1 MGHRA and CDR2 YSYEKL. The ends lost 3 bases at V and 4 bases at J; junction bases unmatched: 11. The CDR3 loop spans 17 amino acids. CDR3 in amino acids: CASSHVKRGQGPDTQYF. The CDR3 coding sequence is TGCGCCAGCAGCCACGTTAAACGGGGACAGGGACCAGATACGCAGTATTTT.

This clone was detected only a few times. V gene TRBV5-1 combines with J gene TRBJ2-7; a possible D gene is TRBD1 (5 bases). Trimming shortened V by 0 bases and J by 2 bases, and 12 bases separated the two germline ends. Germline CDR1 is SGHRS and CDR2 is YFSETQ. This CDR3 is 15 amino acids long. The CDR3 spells CASSLAAGYAYEQYF. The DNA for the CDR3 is TGCGCCAGCAGCTTGGCTGCAGGGTACGCCTACGAGCAGTACTTC.

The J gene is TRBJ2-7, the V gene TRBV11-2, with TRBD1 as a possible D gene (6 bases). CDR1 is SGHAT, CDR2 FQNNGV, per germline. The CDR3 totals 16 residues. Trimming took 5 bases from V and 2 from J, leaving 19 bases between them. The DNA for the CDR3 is TGTGCCAGCAGCACGCGACAGGTCAGCACCCCCTACGAGCAGTACTTC. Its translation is CASSTRQVSTPYEQYF.

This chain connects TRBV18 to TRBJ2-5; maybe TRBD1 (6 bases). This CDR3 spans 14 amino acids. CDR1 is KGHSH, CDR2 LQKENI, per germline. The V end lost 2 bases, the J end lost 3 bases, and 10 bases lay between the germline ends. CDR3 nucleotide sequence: TGTGCCAGCTCACCATCTTGGACAGAAGAGACCCAGTACTTC. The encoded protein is CASSPSWTEETQYF. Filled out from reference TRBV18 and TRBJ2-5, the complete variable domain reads NAGVMQNPRHLVRRRGQEARLRCSPMKGHSHVYWYRQLPEEGLKFMVYLQKENIIDESGMPKERFSAEFPKEGPSILRIQQVVRGDSAAYFCASSPSWTEETQYFGPGTRLLVL.

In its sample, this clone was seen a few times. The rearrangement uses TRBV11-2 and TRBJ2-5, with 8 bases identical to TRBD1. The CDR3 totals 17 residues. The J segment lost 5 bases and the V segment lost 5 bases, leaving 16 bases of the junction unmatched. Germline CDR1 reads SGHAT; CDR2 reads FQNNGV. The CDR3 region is CASSHLRLSGGVETQYF. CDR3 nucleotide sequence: TGTGCCAGCAGCCATCTTAGGCTGTCAGGGGGCGTTGAGACCCAGTACTTC.

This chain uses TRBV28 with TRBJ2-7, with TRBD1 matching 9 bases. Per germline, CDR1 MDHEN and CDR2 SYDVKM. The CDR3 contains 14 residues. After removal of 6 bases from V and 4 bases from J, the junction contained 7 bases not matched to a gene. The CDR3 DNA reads TGTGCCAGCAGCTACAGGGGGCACGAATACGAGCAGTACTTC. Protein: CASSYRGHEYEQYF.

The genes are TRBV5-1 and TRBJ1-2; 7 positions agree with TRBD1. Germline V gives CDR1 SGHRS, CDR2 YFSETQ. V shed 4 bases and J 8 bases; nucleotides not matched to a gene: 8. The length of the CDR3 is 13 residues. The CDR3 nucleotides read TGCGCCAGCAGCCTCGACAGGGAAGGCGGCTACACCTTC. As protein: CASSLDREGGYTF.

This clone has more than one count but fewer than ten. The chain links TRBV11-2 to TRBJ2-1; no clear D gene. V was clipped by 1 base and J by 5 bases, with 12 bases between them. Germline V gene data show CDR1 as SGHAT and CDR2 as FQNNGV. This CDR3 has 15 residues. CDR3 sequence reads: CASSLAFRLDNEQFF. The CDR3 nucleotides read TGTGCCAGCAGCTTAGCGTTCAGGTTGGACAATGAGCAGTTCTTC.

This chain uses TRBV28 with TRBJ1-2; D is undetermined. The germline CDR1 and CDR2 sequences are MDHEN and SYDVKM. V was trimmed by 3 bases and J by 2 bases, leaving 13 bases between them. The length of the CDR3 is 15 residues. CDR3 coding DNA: TGTGCCAGCAGTTTGCATGCCCCCCTAAACTATGGCTACACCTTC. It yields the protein CASSLHAPLNYGYTF.

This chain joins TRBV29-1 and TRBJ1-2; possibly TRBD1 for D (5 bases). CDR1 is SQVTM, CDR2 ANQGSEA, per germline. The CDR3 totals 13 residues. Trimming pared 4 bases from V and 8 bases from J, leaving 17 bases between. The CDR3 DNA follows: TGCAGCGTTGCCGGACGGTCAGGGCTCGGCTACACCTTC. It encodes CSVAGRSGLGYTF.

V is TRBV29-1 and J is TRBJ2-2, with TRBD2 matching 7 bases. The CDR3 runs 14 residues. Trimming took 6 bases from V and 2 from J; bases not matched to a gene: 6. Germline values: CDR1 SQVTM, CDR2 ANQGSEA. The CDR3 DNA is TGCAGCGTGGGACTACGGACTAACACCGGGGAGCTGTTTTTT. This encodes CSVGLRTNTGELFF.

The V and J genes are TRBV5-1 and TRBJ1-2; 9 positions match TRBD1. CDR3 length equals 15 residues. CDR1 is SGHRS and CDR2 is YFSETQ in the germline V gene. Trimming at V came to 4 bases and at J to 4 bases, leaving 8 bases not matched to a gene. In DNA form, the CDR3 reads TGCGCCAGCAGCATCCGGGACAGGGCCCCCTATGGCTACACCTTC. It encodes CASSIRDRAPYGYTF.

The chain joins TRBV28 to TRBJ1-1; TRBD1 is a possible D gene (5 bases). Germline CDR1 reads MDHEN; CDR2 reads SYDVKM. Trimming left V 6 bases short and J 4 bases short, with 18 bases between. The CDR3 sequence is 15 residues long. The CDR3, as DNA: TGTGCCAGCAGCCGGGGGTTGGGGATGGGCACTGAAGCTTTCTTT. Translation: CASSRGLGMGTEAFF. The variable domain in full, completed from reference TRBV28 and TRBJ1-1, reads DVKVTQSSRYLVKRTGEKVFLECVQDMDHENMFWYRQDPGLGLRLIYFSYDVKMKEKGDIPEGYSVSREKKERFSLILESASTNQTSMYLCASSRGLGMGTEAFFGQGTRLTVV.

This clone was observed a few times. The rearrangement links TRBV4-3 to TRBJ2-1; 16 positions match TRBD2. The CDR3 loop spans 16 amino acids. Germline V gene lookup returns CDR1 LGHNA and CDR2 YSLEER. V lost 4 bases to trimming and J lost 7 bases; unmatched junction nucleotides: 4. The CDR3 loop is CASSRRGLAGGNEQFF. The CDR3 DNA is TGCGCCAGCAGCCGACGGGGACTAGCGGGGGGGAATGAGCAGTTCTTC.

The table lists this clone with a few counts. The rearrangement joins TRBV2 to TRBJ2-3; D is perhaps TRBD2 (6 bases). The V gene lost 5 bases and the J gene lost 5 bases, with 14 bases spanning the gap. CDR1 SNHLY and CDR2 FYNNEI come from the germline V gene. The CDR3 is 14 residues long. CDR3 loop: CASSQLARIDTQYF. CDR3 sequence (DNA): TGTGCCAGCAGTCAGCTAGCGCGAATAGATACGCAGTATTTT.

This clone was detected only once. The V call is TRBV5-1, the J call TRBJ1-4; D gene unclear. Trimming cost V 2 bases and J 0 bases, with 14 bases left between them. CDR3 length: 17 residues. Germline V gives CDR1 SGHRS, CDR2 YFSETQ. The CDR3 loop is CASSFGSGRPTNEKLFF. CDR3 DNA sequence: TGCGCCAGCAGCTTTGGGAGCGGACGGCCAACTAATGAAAAACTGTTTTTT. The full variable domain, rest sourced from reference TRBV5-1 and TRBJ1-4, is KAGVTQTPRYLIKTRGQQVTLSCSPISGHRSVSWYQQTPGQGLQFLFEYFSETQRNKGNFPGRFSGRQFSNSRSEMNVSTLELGDSALYLCASSFGSGRPTNEKLFFGSGTQLSVL.

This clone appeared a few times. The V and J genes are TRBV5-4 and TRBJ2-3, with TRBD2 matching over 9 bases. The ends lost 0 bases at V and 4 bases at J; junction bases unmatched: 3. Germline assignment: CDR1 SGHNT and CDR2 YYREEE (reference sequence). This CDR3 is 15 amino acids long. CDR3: CASSLALAGADTQYF. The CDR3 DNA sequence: TGTGCCAGCAGCTTGGCGTTAGCGGGAGCAGATACGCAGTATTTT.

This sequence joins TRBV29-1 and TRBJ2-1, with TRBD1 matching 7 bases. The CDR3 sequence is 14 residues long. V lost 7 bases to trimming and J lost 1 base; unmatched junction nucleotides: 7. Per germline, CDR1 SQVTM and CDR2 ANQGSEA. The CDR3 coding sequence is TGCAGCGGATCGCTGGACAGGTCCTACAATGAGCAGTTCTTC. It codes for CSGSLDRSYNEQFF.

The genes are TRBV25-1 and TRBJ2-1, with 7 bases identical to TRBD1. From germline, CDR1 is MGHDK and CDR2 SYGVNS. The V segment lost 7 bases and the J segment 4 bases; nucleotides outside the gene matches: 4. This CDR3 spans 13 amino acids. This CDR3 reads CASKRQGYNEQFF. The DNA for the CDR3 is TGTGCCAGCAAGCGACAGGGATACAATGAGCAGTTCTTC.

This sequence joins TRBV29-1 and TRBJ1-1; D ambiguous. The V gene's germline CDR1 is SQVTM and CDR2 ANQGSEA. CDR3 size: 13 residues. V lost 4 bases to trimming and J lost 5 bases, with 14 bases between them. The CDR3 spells CSVGTEGRTEAFF. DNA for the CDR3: TGCAGCGTTGGAACGGAAGGGAGGACTGAAGCTTTCTTT.

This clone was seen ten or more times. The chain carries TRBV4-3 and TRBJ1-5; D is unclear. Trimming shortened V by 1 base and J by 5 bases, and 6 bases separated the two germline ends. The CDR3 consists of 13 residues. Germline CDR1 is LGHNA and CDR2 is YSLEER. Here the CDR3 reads CASSQGLDQPQHF. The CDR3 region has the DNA TGCGCCAGCAGCCAAGGTTTAGATCAGCCCCAGCATTTT.